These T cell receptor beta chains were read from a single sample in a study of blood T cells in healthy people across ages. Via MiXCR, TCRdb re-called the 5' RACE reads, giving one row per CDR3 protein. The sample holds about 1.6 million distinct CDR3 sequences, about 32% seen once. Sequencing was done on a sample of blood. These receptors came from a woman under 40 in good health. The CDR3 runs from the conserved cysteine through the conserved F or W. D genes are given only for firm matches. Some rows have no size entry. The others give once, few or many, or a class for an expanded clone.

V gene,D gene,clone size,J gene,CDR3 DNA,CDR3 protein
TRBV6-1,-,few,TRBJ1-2,TGTGCCAGCACAGCCGGGAGGGGCTATGGCTACACCTTC,CASTAGRGYGYTF
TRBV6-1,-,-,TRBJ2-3,TGTGCCAGCGAAATCCCCTATACGCAGTATTTT,CASEIPYTQYF
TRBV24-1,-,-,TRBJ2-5,TGTGCCACCAGTGACACCGACAATACCCAGGGGGAGACCCAGTACTTC,CATSDTDNTQGETQYF
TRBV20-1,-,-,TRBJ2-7,TGCAGTGCTAGAGGTAATCTGGACAGCTACGAGCAGTACTTC,CSARGNLDSYEQYF
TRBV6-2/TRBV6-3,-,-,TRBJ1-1,TGTGCCAGCAGTTCAACCAGGTACACTGAAGCTTTCTTT,CASSSTRYTEAFF
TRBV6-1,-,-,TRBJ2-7,TGTGCCAGCAGTGAATTCGGTCGAGGCGAGCAGTACTTC,CASSEFGRGEQYF
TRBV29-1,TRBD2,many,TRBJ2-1,TGCAGCGTCGAGGGGACTAGCGGGAGTGGGGGATCCTACAATGAGCAGTTCTTC,CSVEGTSGSGGSYNEQFF
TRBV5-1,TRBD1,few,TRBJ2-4,TGCGCCAGCAGCCCCGGAGCTGGGACAGGGTGGGACATTCAGTACTTC,CASSPGAGTGWDIQYF
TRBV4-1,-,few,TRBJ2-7,TGCGCCAGCAGCCAAGAATCGGGGGAGGCCTACGAGCAGTACTTC,CASSQESGEAYEQYF
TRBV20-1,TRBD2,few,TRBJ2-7,TGCAGTGCCAGGGGAGGACTAGCGGGAGCAAGCGTCTACGAACAGTACTTC,CSARGGLAGASVYEQYF
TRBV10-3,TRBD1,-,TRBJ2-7,TGTGCCATCCAAGGGGGCAGTTCCCACGAGCAGTACTTC,CAIQGGSSHEQYF
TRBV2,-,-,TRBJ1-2,TGTGCCAGCAGTATGACCTCAGGGAACTATGGCTACACCTTC,CASSMTSGNYGYTF
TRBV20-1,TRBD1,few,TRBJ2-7,TGCAGTGCTAGAGTGGACAGGGACGAGCAGTACTTC,CSARVDRDEQYF
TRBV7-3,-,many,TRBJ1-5,TGTGCCAGCAGCTTAACCGTTAATCAGCCCCAGCATTTT,CASSLTVNQPQHF
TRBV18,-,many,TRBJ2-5,TGTGCCAGCAGTCCGACAGTTCAAGAGACCCAGTACTTC,CASSPTVQETQYF
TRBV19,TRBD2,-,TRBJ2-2,TGTGCCAGTAGTATTGAGCGGGAGGCCAGGAACACCGGGGAGCTGTTTTTT,CASSIEREARNTGELFF
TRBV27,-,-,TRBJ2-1,TGTGCCAGCAGTTTATTCATATCCTACAATGAGCAGTTCTTC,CASSLFISYNEQFF
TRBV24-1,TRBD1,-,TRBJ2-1,TGTGCCACCAGTGATTTGAAGCAGGGGGAGAACAATGAGCAGTTCTTC,CATSDLKQGENNEQFF
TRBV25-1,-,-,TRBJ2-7,TGTGCCAGCAGTGAAGTGGGTAAAGGGGGAAACGAGCAGTACTTC,CASSEVGKGGNEQYF
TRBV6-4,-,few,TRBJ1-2,TGTGCCAAGGACAGTAACTATGGCTACACCTTC,CAKDSNYGYTF
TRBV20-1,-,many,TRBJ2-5,TGCAGTGCTGTACCCGGTGGTAGCGGTGGGGAGACCCAGTACTTC,CSAVPGGSGGETQYF
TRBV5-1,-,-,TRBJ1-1,TGCGCCAGCAGCTTGGCAGGGACGGATGAAGCTTTCTTT,CASSLAGTDEAFF
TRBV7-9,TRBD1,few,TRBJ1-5,TGTGCCAGCAGCTTTGGGACAGGGGTGAGCAATCAGCCCCAGCATTTT,CASSFGTGVSNQPQHF
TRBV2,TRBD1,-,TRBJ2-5,TGTGCCAGCAGTGGACAGGGGGTCTCAGAGACCCAGTACTTC,CASSGQGVSETQYF
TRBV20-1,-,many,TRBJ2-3,TGCAGTGCTAGGTTTTATGGCACAGATACGCAGTATTTT,CSARFYGTDTQYF